The TCR beta chain under discussion was sequenced for a study of T cells in Graves' hyperthyroidism and ophthalmopathy. General study results and limits: Peripheral blood also featured most of the thyroid clonotypes expanded above 0.001.

This CDR3 is built from 14 residues. Germline CDR1 MNHEY, CDR2 SVGEGT. This clonotype turned up a few times. Its antigen is not identified. The germline gene is not matched at one end of the junction; a read error may be the cause. Amplified regions were TCR beta CDR3 sequences from RNA transcripts. First-round RT-PCR of the TCR CDR3 relied on the HTBI primer set. TCRdb re-called the multiplex PCR reads through MiXCR, storing one row per CDR3 protein. In the table there are hundreds of thousands of distinct CDR3 sequences, approximately 15% of which are singletons. This receptor was obtained from a young woman with Graves' hyperthyroidism. Material for sequencing was blood. The chain is built from TRBV6-2 or TRBV6-3 and TRBJ2-3; D might be TRBD2 (7 bases). CDR3 loop: CASSYSGGGDMQYF. CDR3 bases: TGTGCCAGCAGTTACTCAGGAGGGGGGGATATGCAGTATTTT.